Listed below are T cell receptor beta chains from one sample, sequenced in a study of cytomegalovirus exposure and HLA in healthy donors. The assay was immunoSEQ multiplex PCR, and TCRdb's table has in-frame clones only and misses some. The sample data list about 110,000 clones. Specimen: PBMCs. These receptors were obtained from a man between 40 and 49 years old in good health and CMV-seropositive. Both conserved end residues are part of each CDR3. D genes are given only for firm matches.

d_gene: -; v_gene: TRBV28; j_gene: TRBJ2-6; CDR3aa: CASLKGDELGANVLTF; CDR3nt: TGTGCCAGCCTAAAGGGGGATGAGTTGGGGGCCAACGTCCTGACTTTC
d_gene: TRBD1; v_gene: TRBV6-5; j_gene: TRBJ2-6; CDR3aa: CASSYSRQGNVLTF; CDR3nt: TGTGCCAGCAGTTACTCGAGACAGGGGAACGTCCTGACTTTC
d_gene: -; v_gene: TRBV19; j_gene: TRBJ2-3; CDR3aa: CASSMGGITDTQYF; CDR3nt: TGTGCCAGTAGTATGGGGGGTATCACAGATACGCAGTATTTT
d_gene: -; v_gene: TRBV11-2; j_gene: TRBJ2-3; CDR3aa: CASSLDTVIDTQYF; CDR3nt: TGTGCCAGCAGCTTAGATACAGTGATAGATACGCAGTATTTT
d_gene: TRBD1; v_gene: TRBV5-4; j_gene: TRBJ2-6; CDR3aa: CASSSQGVGANVLTF; CDR3nt: TGTGCCAGCAGCTCCCAGGGGGTCGGGGCCAACGTCCTGACTTTC
d_gene: -; v_gene: TRBV10-2; j_gene: TRBJ2-1; CDR3aa: CASSEPHLGSEQFF; CDR3nt: TGCGCCAGCAGTGAGCCCCACTTAGGGAGTGAGCAGTTCTTC
d_gene: TRBD2; v_gene: TRBV2; j_gene: TRBJ2-2; CDR3aa: CASSELGGMTGELFF; CDR3nt: TGTGCCAGCAGTGAATTGGGAGGGATGACCGGGGAGCTGTTTTTT
d_gene: TRBD1; v_gene: TRBV18; j_gene: TRBJ2-1; CDR3aa: CASSSAGTGGYNEQFF; CDR3nt: TGTGCCAGCTCATCCGCCGGGACAGGGGGCTACAATGAGCAGTTCTTC
d_gene: TRBD1; v_gene: TRBV29-1; j_gene: TRBJ1-1; CDR3aa: CSVSFDRGPMAFF; CDR3nt: TGCAGCGTCTCCTTCGACAGGGGGCCTATGGCTTTCTTT
d_gene: TRBD1; v_gene: TRBV28; j_gene: TRBJ2-7; CDR3aa: CASRLPGQGIGEQYF; CDR3nt: TGTGCCAGCAGATTACCGGGACAGGGGATAGGGGAGCAGTACTTC
d_gene: TRBD1; v_gene: TRBV5-6; j_gene: TRBJ1-6; CDR3aa: CASRSGTGGPLHF; CDR3nt: TGTGCCAGCAGATCCGGGACAGGGGGCCCCCTCCACTTT
d_gene: TRBD1; v_gene: TRBV28; j_gene: TRBJ2-1; CDR3aa: CASSFRQGYNEQFF; CDR3nt: TGTGCCAGCAGTTTCCGACAGGGCTACAATGAGCAGTTCTTC
d_gene: -; v_gene: TRBV19; j_gene: TRBJ1-5; CDR3aa: CASRPLGGVGNQPQHF; CDR3nt: TGTGCCAGTAGACCCCTAGGGGGAGTTGGCAATCAGCCCCAGCATTTT
d_gene: -; v_gene: TRBV7-9; j_gene: TRBJ2-6; CDR3aa: CASSARLSGANVLTF; CDR3nt: TGTGCCAGCAGCGCCAGGCTCTCTGGGGCCAACGTCCTGACTTTC
d_gene: TRBD1; v_gene: TRBV19; j_gene: TRBJ1-3; CDR3aa: CASNFDRDRGSGNTIYF; CDR3nt: TGTGCCAGTAACTTCGACCGGGACAGGGGATCCGGAAACACCATATATTTT
d_gene: TRBD2; v_gene: TRBV10-2; j_gene: TRBJ2-2; CDR3aa: CASTDRLAGGGELFF; CDR3nt: TGCGCCAGCACGGACCGACTAGCGGGAGGAGGGGAGCTGTTTTTT
d_gene: -; v_gene: TRBV9; j_gene: TRBJ2-7; CDR3aa: CASSLGIADRQQYF; CDR3nt: TGTGCCAGCAGCCTCGGTATAGCGGATAGGCAGCAGTACTTC
d_gene: -; v_gene: TRBV27; j_gene: TRBJ1-2; CDR3aa: CASSPRLNYGYTF; CDR3nt: TGTGCCAGCAGCCCCAGGTTGAACTATGGCTACACCTTC
d_gene: TRBD1; v_gene: TRBV7-8; j_gene: TRBJ2-7; CDR3aa: CASSVTGGVYEQYF; CDR3nt: TGTGCCAGCAGCGTGACAGGGGGAGTCTACGAGCAGTACTTC
d_gene: -; v_gene: TRBV7-6; j_gene: TRBJ2-3; CDR3aa: CASSLGIGSGTDTQYF; CDR3nt: TGTGCCAGCAGCTTAGGAATCGGGAGCGGCACAGATACGCAGTATTTT
d_gene: -; v_gene: TRBV5-5; j_gene: TRBJ2-7; CDR3aa: CASSPGDTYEQYF; CDR3nt: TGTGCCAGCAGTCCGGGGGATACCTACGAGCAGTACTTC
d_gene: TRBD1; v_gene: TRBV6-5; j_gene: TRBJ1-3; CDR3aa: CASAQQGASGNTIYF; CDR3nt: TGTGCCAGCGCCCAACAGGGGGCCTCTGGAAACACCATATATTTT
d_gene: -; v_gene: TRBV18; j_gene: TRBJ1-1; CDR3aa: CASSRLAGEYTEAFF; CDR3nt: TGTGCCAGCTCACGCCTGGCGGGGGAATACACTGAAGCTTTCTTT
d_gene: -; v_gene: TRBV5-5; j_gene: TRBJ2-7; CDR3aa: CASSLMSSYEQYF; CDR3nt: TGTGCCAGCAGCTTGATGAGCTCCTACGAGCAGTACTTC
d_gene: TRBD2; v_gene: TRBV7-9; j_gene: TRBJ2-7; CDR3aa: CASSWGLAVVDEQYF; CDR3nt: TGTGCCAGCAGCTGGGGACTAGCGGTGGTGGACGAGCAGTACTTC
d_gene: -; v_gene: TRBV10-3; j_gene: TRBJ2-3; CDR3aa: CAISVTSRGGTDTQYF; CDR3nt: TGTGCCATCAGTGTGACCTCTCGGGGAGGCACAGATACGCAGTATTTT
d_gene: -; v_gene: TRBV7-3; j_gene: TRBJ2-3; CDR3aa: CASSPTSVDTQYF; CDR3nt: TGTGCCAGCAGCCCCACAAGTGTAGATACGCAGTATTTT
d_gene: TRBD1; v_gene: TRBV11-3; j_gene: TRBJ2-2; CDR3aa: CATGTGDTGELFF; CDR3nt: TGTGCCACTGGGACAGGTGATACCGGGGAGCTGTTTTTT
d_gene: TRBD2; v_gene: TRBV28; j_gene: TRBJ2-3; CDR3aa: CASSFSLPQLAGISTDTQYF; CDR3nt: TGTGCCAGCAGTTTCTCCCTCCCTCAGCTAGCGGGAATTAGCACAGATACGCAGTATTTT
d_gene: -; v_gene: TRBV27; j_gene: TRBJ1-2; CDR3aa: CASSFSQGMSGYTF; CDR3nt: TGTGCCAGCAGTTTTAGTCAGGGGATGTCTGGCTACACCTTC
d_gene: TRBD2; v_gene: TRBV29-1; j_gene: TRBJ2-7; CDR3aa: CSVVGPGGSEQYF; CDR3nt: TGCAGCGTTGTGGGACCGGGGGGGAGCGAGCAGTACTTC
d_gene: -; v_gene: TRBV18; j_gene: TRBJ1-5; CDR3aa: CASSNYASNQPQHF; CDR3nt: TGTGCCAGCTCTAATTATGCGAGCAATCAGCCCCAGCATTTT
d_gene: -; v_gene: TRBV6-6; j_gene: TRBJ2-7; CDR3aa: CASVSAGFNEQYF; CDR3nt: TGTGCCAGCGTCTCAGCAGGGTTCAACGAGCAGTACTTC
d_gene: TRBD2; v_gene: TRBV11-2; j_gene: TRBJ2-2; CDR3aa: CASSLGLAGGELFF; CDR3nt: TGTGCCAGCAGCCTCGGACTAGCCGGCGGGGAGCTGTTTTTT
d_gene: -; v_gene: TRBV6-5; j_gene: TRBJ1-1; CDR3aa: CASSRGGGMNTEAFF; CDR3nt: TGTGCCAGCAGTCGGGGTGGAGGGATGAACACTGAAGCTTTCTTT
d_gene: TRBD1; v_gene: TRBV6-1; j_gene: TRBJ1-1; CDR3aa: CASSGRTGRDEAFF; CDR3nt: TGTGCCAGCAGTGGACGGACAGGTCGGGATGAAGCTTTCTTT
d_gene: TRBD1; v_gene: TRBV7-6; j_gene: TRBJ1-5; CDR3aa: CASSLSAGDRDQPQHF; CDR3nt: TGTGCCAGCAGCTTATCGGCGGGGGACAGGGATCAGCCCCAGCATTTT
d_gene: -; v_gene: TRBV18; j_gene: TRBJ2-7; CDR3aa: CASSPQMQGYEQYF; CDR3nt: TGTGCCAGCTCACCGCAAATGCAGGGCTACGAGCAGTACTTC
d_gene: TRBD2; v_gene: TRBV27; j_gene: TRBJ2-3; CDR3aa: CASSFRREGRSDTQYF; CDR3nt: TGTGCCAGCAGTTTCCGCCGGGAGGGCCGCTCAGATACGCAGTATTTT
d_gene: -; v_gene: TRBV5-4; j_gene: TRBJ2-7; CDR3aa: CASSWGTSRIYEQYF; CDR3nt: TGTGCCAGCAGCTGGGGAACTAGCAGAATCTACGAGCAGTACTTC
d_gene: -; v_gene: TRBV5-1; j_gene: TRBJ2-7; CDR3aa: CASSKTAYEQYF; CDR3nt: TGCGCCAGCAGCAAGACAGCCTACGAGCAGTACTTC
d_gene: -; v_gene: TRBV6-4; j_gene: TRBJ2-7; CDR3aa: CASSWDGHGGRQYF; CDR3nt: TGTGCCAGCAGTTGGGACGGGCACGGGGGAAGGCAGTACTTC
d_gene: -; v_gene: TRBV5-1; j_gene: TRBJ1-2; CDR3aa: CASSLAWTVGEGYTF; CDR3nt: TGCGCCAGCAGCTTGGCATGGACAGTGGGAGAGGGCTACACCTTC
d_gene: TRBD2; v_gene: TRBV6-5; j_gene: TRBJ2-5; CDR3aa: CASRLLAGQETQYF; CDR3nt: TGTGCCAGCAGGCTCCTAGCGGGACAAGAGACCCAGTACTTC
d_gene: TRBD1; v_gene: TRBV2; j_gene: TRBJ2-3; CDR3aa: CASSGQGYTDTQYF; CDR3nt: TGTGCCAGCAGCGGACAGGGGTATACAGATACGCAGTATTTT
d_gene: -; v_gene: TRBV6-5; j_gene: TRBJ1-1; CDR3aa: CASSYGYRGTEAFF; CDR3nt: TGTGCCAGCAGTTACGGATATAGGGGCACTGAAGCTTTCTTT
d_gene: TRBD1; v_gene: TRBV11-1; j_gene: TRBJ2-7; CDR3aa: CASSATGTGTYEQYF; CDR3nt: TGTGCCAGCAGCGCCACCGGGACAGGGACCTACGAGCAGTACTTC
d_gene: -; v_gene: TRBV7-2; j_gene: TRBJ2-7; CDR3aa: CASSLVPRNSPLYEQYF; CDR3nt: TGTGCCAGCAGCTTAGTCCCCAGGAACAGTCCCCTCTACGAGCAGTACTTC
d_gene: TRBD2; v_gene: TRBV14; j_gene: TRBJ2-7; CDR3aa: CASSQQLAAASEQYF; CDR3nt: TGTGCCAGCAGCCAACAACTAGCGGCAGCCAGCGAGCAGTACTTC
d_gene: -; v_gene: TRBV28; j_gene: TRBJ2-1; CDR3aa: CASSLQGNNEQFF; CDR3nt: TGTGCCAGCAGTTTACAGGGGAACAATGAGCAGTTCTTC
d_gene: TRBD2; v_gene: TRBV18; j_gene: TRBJ2-7; CDR3aa: CASSPEAGVPYEQYF; CDR3nt: TGTGCCAGCTCACCAGAAGCGGGAGTGCCCTACGAGCAGTACTTC
d_gene: TRBD1; v_gene: TRBV4-1; j_gene: TRBJ2-1; CDR3aa: CASSDESRQGFYNEQFF; CDR3nt: TGCGCCAGCAGCGACGAGTCTCGACAGGGGTTTTACAATGAGCAGTTCTTC
d_gene: -; v_gene: TRBV5-1; j_gene: TRBJ2-3; CDR3aa: CASSFYHRLLTDTQYF; CDR3nt: TGCGCCAGCAGCTTCTACCACAGGCTCCTCACAGATACGCAGTATTTT
d_gene: -; v_gene: TRBV5-1; j_gene: TRBJ1-5; CDR3aa: CASSYGQYQPQHF; CDR3nt: TGCGCCAGCAGCTACGGACAGTATCAGCCCCAGCATTTT
d_gene: TRBD2; v_gene: TRBV5-1; j_gene: TRBJ2-7; CDR3aa: CASSLDLAVPYEQYF; CDR3nt: TGCGCCAGCAGCTTGGATCTAGCGGTCCCCTACGAGCAGTACTTC
d_gene: -; v_gene: TRBV9; j_gene: TRBJ2-2; CDR3aa: CASSVATTDPTGELFF; CDR3nt: TGTGCCAGCAGCGTAGCGACGACAGACCCTACCGGGGAGCTGTTTTTT
d_gene: TRBD2; v_gene: TRBV11-2; j_gene: TRBJ2-2; CDR3aa: CASSLAGLAGRAGELFF; CDR3nt: TGTGCCAGCAGCTTAGCGGGACTAGCGGGACGGGCCGGGGAGCTGTTTTTT
d_gene: -; v_gene: TRBV10-1; j_gene: TRBJ2-2; CDR3aa: CASSDSFGELFF; CDR3nt: TGCGCCAGCAGTGATTCTTTTGGGGAGCTGTTTTTT